This entry concerns a single T cell receptor beta chain. The antigen remains undetermined. The CDR3 is 12 amino acids. J gave up 11 bases and V 2 bases, and 5 bases lay outside the gene matches. From germline, CDR1 is DFQATT and CDR2 SNEGSKA (reference sequence). The sample comes from a study of T cells in Graves' hyperthyroidism and ophthalmopathy. Researchers took RNA transcripts and amplified the TCR beta CDR3 regions from them. First-round RT-PCR of the TCR CDR3 relied on the HTBI primer set. TCRdb re-called the multiplex PCR reads with MiXCR, one entry per CDR3 protein. This sample has more than 600,000 distinct CDR3 sequences, with about a sixth found just once. Notes on the study in general: Prediction of ophthalmopathy progression came a median around 6.1 months pre-onset. The majority of expanded thyroid clonotypes above 0.001 also appeared in blood.

Patients were excluded for uncontrolled infection, other autoimmune disease, pregnancy or lactation. It was around 11 ml of fresh peripheral blood that supplied the PBMCs. The chain recombines TRBV20-1 with TRBJ2-2; 7 bases align to TRBD2. This receptor was obtained from a man aged 18 to 29 with Graves' hyperthyroidism. The sample was blood. The CDR3 sequence: CSARKTAGELFF. CDR3 nucleotide sequence: TGCAGTGCTAGAAAAACAGCGGGAGAGCTGTTTTTT.